The rows below give T cell receptor beta chains drawn from one sample of a study of blood T cells in healthy people across ages. One entry per CDR3 protein results from TCRdb running MiXCR on the 5' RACE reads. The sample has hundreds of thousands of distinct CDR3 sequences; about 48% are singletons. Sequences were obtained from blood. The receptors derive from a man aged 30-40 years in good health. CDR3s include the opening cysteine and the closing phenylalanine or tryptophan. Expanded clones get a size class; other rows say once, few or many, or leave the size out.

j_gene | v_gene | abundance | CDR3aa
TRBJ2-2 | TRBV6-4 | once | CASSEGGELFF
TRBJ1-1 | TRBV12-3/TRBV12-4 | - | CASTLGQGNAEAFF
TRBJ2-5 | TRBV27 | - | CASSPGTSRAQYF
TRBJ2-1 | TRBV6-6 | - | CASSARLAGGNNEQFF
TRBJ1-1 | TRBV6-6 | few | CASSYSPGEQGNTEAFF
TRBJ1-6 | TRBV4-3 | - | CASSQDFTGPSSYNSPLHF
- | TRBV25-1 | - | CASSNAGTSGEQYF
TRBJ1-1 | TRBV6-6 | few | CASSYPGGGNTEAFF
TRBJ2-3 | TRBV2 | - | CASNGLAGTDTQYF
TRBJ2-3 | TRBV20-1 | - | CSARGGGGKDTQYF
TRBJ2-7 | TRBV6-5 | few | CASSRDDSRPSEQYF
TRBJ2-1 | TRBV27 | few | CASSFRYEQFF
TRBJ1-1 | TRBV4-3 | - | CASSQDIFSGLAGRDDTEAFF
TRBJ2-2 | TRBV5-1 | few | CASSLLAGETGELFF
TRBJ2-1 | TRBV6-5 | - | CATGPFLSSYNEQFF
TRBJ1-6 | TRBV3-1 | - | CASSQDGRGSDSPLHF
TRBJ1-2 | TRBV5-1 | - | CASSHGTGGRDYGFTF
TRBJ2-1 | TRBV27 | - | CASSLFRQSYEQFF
TRBJ2-1 | TRBV29-1 | - | CSVEDRLGLNNEQFF
TRBJ1-1 | TRBV7-2 | once | CASSFAGQGLNTEAFF
TRBJ2-5 | TRBV10-2 | - | CASSESGDLQETQYF
TRBJ1-6 | TRBV20-1 | few | CSAGGRDLRSPLHF
TRBJ2-3 | TRBV27 | - | CASSLWDREEDTQYF
TRBJ1-6 | TRBV6-2/TRBV6-3 | - | CASSMFGTGENSPLHF
TRBJ2-2 | TRBV30 | - | CASMPPVNTGELFF
TRBJ1-2 | TRBV13 | - | CASREGTGGRNYGYTF
TRBJ1-1 | TRBV4-2 | many | CASSRNQVNTEAFF
TRBJ2-7 | TRBV10-3 | few | CAIRPTAQYF
TRBJ1-3 | TRBV6-1 | once | CASSEYDRKFVGTRNTIYF
TRBJ1-2 | TRBV24-1 | - | CATSDSGTEYGYTF
TRBJ2-3 | TRBV6-5 | many | CASSDSILPSDTQYF
TRBJ1-1 | TRBV19 | - | CASTIDGEAFF
TRBJ2-3 | TRBV30 | few | CAWTGGDTDTQYF
TRBJ2-5 | TRBV9 | - | CANSVDREETQYF
TRBJ2-3 | TRBV6-5 | - | CASSYLNRVRKDTQYF
TRBJ2-5 | TRBV7-2 | few | CASSPGTGGYQETQYF
TRBJ2-7 | TRBV20-1 | - | CSAELHEQYF
TRBJ2-1 | TRBV20-1 | - | CSAPDQGSYNEQFF
TRBJ1-2 | TRBV20-1 | - | CKIPDSYYGYTF
TRBJ2-1 | TRBV5-5 | few | CASSSDIGGLHRNKQFF
TRBJ2-1 | TRBV20-1 | few | CSASKMAGTQQEQFF
TRBJ1-1 | TRBV3-1 | - | CASSQASEAFF